The next 23 T cell receptor beta chains were all read from a single sample in a study of cytomegalovirus exposure and HLA in healthy donors. The PCR was carried out with 60 Vbeta primers and 13 Jbeta primers. Clones were read by immunoSEQ multiplex PCR, and TCRdb kept only the in-frame ones, dropping some. The sample includes about 110,000 clones, 65% to 75% of them seen just once. The sequencing sample was made of PBMCs. The receptor source for this set is a young man in good health and CMV-seropositive.

This clone was seen a handful of times. V and J are TRBV19 and TRBJ1-1; D is uncertain. Germline CDR1 and CDR2: LNHDA and SQIVND (reference sequence). Trimming removed 0 bases at V and 4 bases at J, with 9 bases between. This CDR3 has 14 residues. The CDR3 here is CASSIDLGVTEAFF. Written as DNA, the CDR3 is TGTGCCAGTAGTATAGATCTCGGGGTCACTGAAGCTTTCTTT.

The rearrangement joins TRBV29-1 to TRBJ1-5, with TRBD1 as a possible D gene (6 bases). The CDR3 loop spans 13 amino acids. Trimming left V 4 bases short and J 6 bases short, with 13 bases between. Germline V gene lookup returns CDR1 SQVTM and CDR2 ANQGSEA. The CDR3, as DNA: TGCAGCGTTGCCAGGGGTCGGGGTCAGCCCCAGCATTTT. The encoded protein is CSVARGRGQPQHF. Supplemented by reference TRBV29-1 and TRBJ1-5, the full variable domain reads SAVISQKPSRDICQRGTSLTIQCQVDSQVTMMFWYRQQPGQSLTLIATANQGSEATYESGFVIDKFPISRPNLTFSTLTVSNMSPEDSSIYLCSVARGRGQPQHFGDGTRLSIL.

This clone occurred once. This chain connects TRBV2 to TRBJ2-3; D is uncertain. There are 14 residues in the CDR3. The V and J ends lost 7 bases and 2 bases respectively, with 13 bases between them. Germline lookup yields CDR1 SNHLY and CDR2 FYNNEI. The CDR3 DNA follows: TGTGCCAGCACAGCACTAAGTGTCACAGATACGCAGTATTTT. It is translated as CASTALSVTDTQYF.

This clone was found a few times. The chain has TRBV19 and TRBJ1-2, with TRBD1 matching over 9 bases. Germline trimming cut 3 bases from V and 4 bases from J; bases unmatched to any gene: 9. The germline V gene has CDR1 LNHDA and CDR2 SQIVND (reference sequence). This CDR3 is 16 amino acids long. The DNA for the CDR3 is TGTGCCAGTAGTATGACCCGACAGGGGGATGGCTATGGCTACACCTTC. This sequence encodes CASSMTRQGDGYGYTF.

The rearrangement links TRBV7-9 to TRBJ2-7, with a tentative D call TRBD2 (7 bases). The CDR3 covers 13 residues. The germline V gene has CDR1 SEHNR and CDR2 FQNEAQ (reference sequence). Trimming cost V 7 bases and J 5 bases, with 15 bases left between them. The CDR3 region has the DNA TGTGCCAGCACTCTGGGGGGGCAGGACGAGCAGTACTTC. Residues: CASTLGGQDEQYF.

For the CDR3, the DNA is TGTGCCAGTAGTCCCCGGGACGCGGGGGGCAACTATGGCTACACCTTC. Translation: CASSPRDAGGNYGYTF. The chain employs TRBV19 and TRBJ1-2; D perhaps matches TRBD1 (6 bases). Per germline, CDR1 LNHDA and CDR2 SQIVND (reference sequence). V gave up 5 bases and J gave up 2 bases, with 18 bases separating them. This CDR3 is built from 16 residues.

The J gene is TRBJ2-3, the V gene TRBV6-1; 12 nucleotides line up with TRBD1. The CDR3 has 17 amino acids. The V gene end was trimmed by 4 bases and the J gene end by 3 bases; junction bases not matched to a gene: 8. CDR1 is MNHNS and CDR2 is SASEGT in the germline V gene. The DNA for the CDR3 is TGTGCCAGCAGTGCCCTCGGGACAGGGGGCAGGACAGATACGCAGTATTTT. Encoded protein: CASSALGTGGRTDTQYF.

The chain uses TRBV19 and TRBJ1-5; D gene uncertain. Germline values: CDR1 LNHDA, CDR2 SQIVND (reference sequence). V lost 5 bases, J lost 6 bases, and 8 bases lay in between. The CDR3 spans 12 residues. CDR3 in amino acids: CASSPFRQPQHF. CDR3 DNA: TGTGCCAGTAGTCCCTTCCGTCAGCCCCAGCATTTT.

CDR3 amino acids: CASSLAGLAGAETQYF. The CDR3 coding sequence is TGTGCCAGCAGCTTAGCGGGACTAGCGGGGGCAGAGACCCAGTACTTC. The rearrangement links TRBV7-9 to TRBJ2-5, with 14 bases fitting TRBD2. The V and J ends lost 0 bases and 4 bases, in that order; junction bases with no gene match: 1. CDR3 length equals 16 residues. The germline CDR1 and CDR2 sequences are SEHNR and FQNEAQ (reference sequence).

This chain joins TRBV15 and TRBJ1-5, with 7 bases matching TRBD1. J lost 5 bases, V lost 4 bases, and 5 bases had no gene match. Germline lookup yields CDR1 LNHNV and CDR2 YYDKDF (reference sequence). This CDR3 has 14 amino acids. CDR3 protein: CATSKGGADQPQHF. The DNA of the CDR3 is TGTGCCACCAGCAAAGGGGGCGCGGATCAGCCCCAGCATTTT. The variable domain in full, completed from reference TRBV15 and TRBJ1-5, reads DAMVIQNPRYQVTQFGKPVTLSCSQTLNHNVMYWYQQKSSQAPKLLFHYYDKDFNNEADTPDNFQSRRPNTSFCFLDIRSPGLGDTAMYLCATSKGGADQPQHFGDGTRLSIL.

The DNA for the CDR3 is TGTGCCAGCAGGAGAACCTTCCGGGACAGGGTGAGAGCTTTCTTT. It translates to CASRRTFRDRVRAFF. This sequence joins TRBV7-2 and TRBJ1-1; TRBD1 agrees at 9 bases. The V segment lost 6 bases and the J segment 10 bases; nucleotides outside the gene matches: 15. The germline CDR1 and CDR2 sequences are SGHTA and FQGNSA. The CDR3 has 15 amino acids.

The table lists this clone with a few counts. The junction differs from germline at one of its ends, possibly a read error. The chain links TRBV2 to TRBJ1-1; no clear D gene. The CDR3 extends over 12 amino acids. Per germline, CDR1 SNHLY and CDR2 FYNNEI. CDR3 nucleotides: TGTGCCAGCGGTGAAGGGAGAGGAGTAGCTTTCTTT. Its translation: CASGEGRGVAFF.

The CDR3 reads CASNRQGHNYGYTF. In DNA form, the CDR3 reads TGTGCCAGTAACCGACAGGGTCATAACTATGGCTACACCTTC. The chain is built from TRBV19 and TRBJ1-2; 7 nucleotides agree with TRBD1. CDR1 and CDR2 (germline): LNHDA, SQIVND (reference sequence). The CDR3 runs 14 residues. The V and J ends lost 7 bases and 1 base, in that order; junction bases with no gene match: 6.

The J gene is TRBJ1-1, the V gene TRBV2, with 9 bases matching TRBD1. The trim removed 4 bases at V and 0 bases at J, leaving 6 bases unmatched. Germline V gene lookup returns CDR1 SNHLY and CDR2 FYNNEI. The CDR3 is 16 amino acids. CDR3 residues: CASSVQGARMNTEAFF. CDR3 sequence (DNA): TGTGCCAGCAGTGTACAGGGGGCCAGAATGAACACTGAAGCTTTCTTT.

V and J are TRBV2 and TRBJ2-3; the match to TRBD2 covers 8 bases. CDR1 is SNHLY and CDR2 is FYNNEI in the germline V gene. The J segment lost 1 base and the V segment lost 5 bases, leaving 5 bases of the junction unmatched. This CDR3 is built from 15 residues. CDR3 nucleotides: TGTGCCAGCAGTCTCGGGGGGGGGCGCACAGATACGCAGTATTTT. This translates into CASSLGGGRTDTQYF.

The CDR3 is CASSHLDRREAYNEQFF. In DNA, the CDR3 is TGCGCCAGCAGCCATCTCGACCGTAGGGAGGCCTACAATGAGCAGTTCTTC. V and J are TRBV4-1 and TRBJ2-1; TRBD2 is a possible D gene (6 bases). The CDR3 consists of 17 residues. Germline V gene data show CDR1 as MGHRA and CDR2 as YSYEKL. Trimming stripped 3 bases from V and 2 bases from J, with 17 bases between.

Here the CDR3 reads CASSLGQIEQYF. DNA of the CDR3: TGTGCCAGCAGCCTCGGACAGATCGAGCAGTACTTC. The chain has TRBV7-2 and TRBJ2-5, with D possibly matching TRBD1 (6 bases). The DNA end is more similar to TRBJ2-7, so the J call may be wrong. Germline CDR1 reads SGHTA; CDR2 reads FQGNSA. The CDR3 consists of 12 residues.

J is TRBJ2-7 and V is TRBV10-3; D gene ambiguous. Germline V gene data show CDR1 as ENHRY and CDR2 as SYGVKD. Between the trimmed V and J ends, which lost 2 bases and 4 bases, there was a span of 6 bases. The CDR3 loop spans 12 amino acids. As DNA, the CDR3 is TGTGCCATCAGTGAGGCGCGTTACGAGCAGTACTTC. It encodes CAISEARYEQYF.

The rearrangement joins TRBV6-6 to TRBJ1-1; tentative D call: TRBD1 (5 bases). The ends were cut back, 2 bases at V and 7 bases at J, with 20 bases in the middle. This CDR3 has 16 residues. Germline V gene sequence: CDR1 MNHNY, CDR2 SVGAGI (reference sequence). The CDR3: CASSYGGGKGGNEAFF. The CDR3 DNA reads TGTGCCAGCAGTTACGGGGGGGGAAAGGGAGGCAATGAAGCTTTCTTT.

V is TRBV27 and J is TRBJ2-1; 8 nucleotides match TRBD2. Germline V lookup: CDR1 MNHEY, CDR2 SMNVEV (reference sequence). V lost 6 bases, J lost 7 bases, and 5 bases stayed unmatched. CDR3 length: 13 residues. The CDR3 bases are TGTGCCAGCAGACCGGGACTAGTAAATGAGCAGTTCTTC. Amino acid sequence: CASRPGLVNEQFF.

This chain connects TRBV11-2 to TRBJ1-2, with TRBD1 identical over 11 bases. Germline V gives CDR1 SGHAT, CDR2 FQNNGV. The ends lost 5 bases at V and 7 bases at J; junction bases unmatched: 6. The CDR3 has 14 residues. In DNA form, the CDR3 reads TGTGCCAGCAGCCTCCGGACAGGGGGCGGTGGCTACACCTTC. Residues: CASSLRTGGGGYTF.

The J gene is TRBJ1-5, the V gene TRBV5-1, with D possibly being TRBD1 (5 bases). The germline V and J ends were trimmed by 0 bases and 2 bases, with 12 bases remaining between them. Germline-derived CDR1 and CDR2 are SGHRS and YFSETQ. The CDR3 length is 16 residues. CDR3 sequence reads: CASSLGLRGGNQPQHF. The CDR3 coding sequence is TGCGCCAGCAGCTTGGGGTTGCGGGGCGGCAATCAGCCCCAGCATTTT.

This clone has only one observation. The gene calls are TRBV30 and TRBJ2-7, with D possibly matching TRBD1 (5 bases). The CDR3 extends over 11 amino acids. From germline, CDR1 is GTSNPN and CDR2 SVGIG (reference sequence). The V end was cut by 7 bases, the J end by 4 bases, with 11 bases between. The CDR3 nucleotides read TGTGCCTCAGGGCAGGAGTACGAGCAGTACTTC. Translated, it gives CASGQEYEQYF.